The table lists the clone carrying this T cell receptor (beta chain) with a few counts. Its antigen remains unknown. The record originates from a study of neurological immune-mediated disorders. The study, taken as a whole, reports: Phylogenetically, 18 of 34 multiple sclerosis patients' repertoires fell into one related-CDR3 cluster, a possible signature. The multiple sclerosis repertoire cluster lacked an association with any feature, whether clinical or MRI.

V was pared by 6 bases and J by 6 bases, with 19 bases of the junction left unmatched. The CDR3 totals 16 residues. CDR1 is DFQATT, CDR2 SNEGSKA, per germline (reference sequence). Over 200 million TCR-beta sequences (from 15-18 subjects) were yielded by each sequencing run. TCRdb reprocessed the 5' RACE reads with MiXCR, giving one entry per CDR3 protein. The table includes about 46,000 distinct CDR3 sequences, 4.5% detected once. The unsorted libraries were produced from 2 million PBMCs held at -80 C. The sample comprised PBMCs. The chain is built from TRBV20-1 and TRBJ2-5; the match to TRBD2 covers 7 bases. The clonotype originates from a woman aged 55-69 years with multiple sclerosis. The CDR3 region has the DNA TGCAGTGCCAGCCGGCAGTCGGGAGGAGTTAGACAGACCCAGTACTTC. Its translation: CSASRQSGGVRQTQYF.